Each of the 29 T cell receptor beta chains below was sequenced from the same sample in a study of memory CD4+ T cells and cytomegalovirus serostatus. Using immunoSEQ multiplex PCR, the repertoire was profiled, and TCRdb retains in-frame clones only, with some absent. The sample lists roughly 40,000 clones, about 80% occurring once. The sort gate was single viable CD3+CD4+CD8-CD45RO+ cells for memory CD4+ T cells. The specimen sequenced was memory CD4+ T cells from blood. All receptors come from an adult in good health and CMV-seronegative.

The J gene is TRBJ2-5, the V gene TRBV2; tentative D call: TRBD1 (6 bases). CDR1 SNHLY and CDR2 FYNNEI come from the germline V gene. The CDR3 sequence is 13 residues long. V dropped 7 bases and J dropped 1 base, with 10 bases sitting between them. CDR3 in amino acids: CASIGQIQETQYF. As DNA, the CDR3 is TGTGCCAGCATAGGACAGATCCAAGAGACCCAGTACTTC.

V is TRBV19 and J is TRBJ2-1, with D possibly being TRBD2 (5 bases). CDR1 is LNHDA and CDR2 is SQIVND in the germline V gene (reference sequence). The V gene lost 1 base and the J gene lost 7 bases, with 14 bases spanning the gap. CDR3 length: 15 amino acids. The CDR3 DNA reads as TGTGCCAGTAGTATAGTAGCGCCCCCGGGGAATGAGCAGTTCTTC. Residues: CASSIVAPPGNEQFF.

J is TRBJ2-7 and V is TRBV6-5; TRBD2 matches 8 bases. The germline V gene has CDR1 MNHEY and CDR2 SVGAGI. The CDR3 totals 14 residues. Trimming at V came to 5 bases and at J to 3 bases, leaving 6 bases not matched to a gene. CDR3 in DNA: TGTGCCAGCAGTCCCAGCGGGAGAGGCTACGAGCAGTACTTC. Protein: CASSPSGRGYEQYF.

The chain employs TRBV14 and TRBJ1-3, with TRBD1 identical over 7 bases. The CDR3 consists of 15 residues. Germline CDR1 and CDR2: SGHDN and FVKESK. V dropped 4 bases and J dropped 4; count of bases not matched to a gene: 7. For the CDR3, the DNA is TGTGCCAGCAGCCCTCAAGGGGGCAGAGGAAACACCATATATTTT. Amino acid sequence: CASSPQGGRGNTIYF.

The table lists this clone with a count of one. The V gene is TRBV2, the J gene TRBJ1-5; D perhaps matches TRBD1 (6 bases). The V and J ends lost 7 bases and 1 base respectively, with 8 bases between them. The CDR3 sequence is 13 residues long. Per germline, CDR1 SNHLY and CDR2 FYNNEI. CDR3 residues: CASNQGSNQPQHF. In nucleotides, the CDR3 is TGTGCCAGCAATCAGGGGAGCAATCAGCCCCAGCATTTT.

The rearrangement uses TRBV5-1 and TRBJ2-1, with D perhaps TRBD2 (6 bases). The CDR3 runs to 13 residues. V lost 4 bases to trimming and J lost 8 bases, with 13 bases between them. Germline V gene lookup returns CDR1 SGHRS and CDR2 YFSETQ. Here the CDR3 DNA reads TGCGCCAGCAGCGTGAGGCGGGGCGATGAGCAGTTCTTC. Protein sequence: CASSVRRGDEQFF.

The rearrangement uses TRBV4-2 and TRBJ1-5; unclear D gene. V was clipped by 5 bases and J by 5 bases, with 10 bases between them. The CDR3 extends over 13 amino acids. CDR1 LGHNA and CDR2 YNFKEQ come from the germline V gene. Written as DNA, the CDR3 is TGTGCCAGCAGCATTAGACCCGATCAGCCCCAGCATTTT. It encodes CASSIRPDQPQHF.

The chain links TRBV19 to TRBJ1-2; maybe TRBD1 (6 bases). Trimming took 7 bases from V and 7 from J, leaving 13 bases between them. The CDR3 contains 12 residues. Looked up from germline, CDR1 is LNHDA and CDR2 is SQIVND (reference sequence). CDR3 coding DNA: TGTGCCAGTAATCACAGGGAGGGTGGCTACACCTTC. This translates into CASNHREGGYTF. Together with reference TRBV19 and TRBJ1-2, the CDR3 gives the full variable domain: DGGITQSPKYLFRKEGQNVTLSCEQNLNHDAMYWYRQDPGQGLRLIYYSQIVNDFQKGDIAEGYSVSREKKESFPLTVTSAQKNPTAFYLCASNHREGGYTFGSGTRLTVV.

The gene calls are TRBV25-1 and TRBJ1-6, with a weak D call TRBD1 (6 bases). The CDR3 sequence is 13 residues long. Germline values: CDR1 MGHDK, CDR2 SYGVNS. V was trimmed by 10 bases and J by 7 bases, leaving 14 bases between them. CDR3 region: CATSRGMNSPLHF. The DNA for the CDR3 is TGTGCCACCTCCAGGGGAATGAATTCACCCCTCCACTTT.

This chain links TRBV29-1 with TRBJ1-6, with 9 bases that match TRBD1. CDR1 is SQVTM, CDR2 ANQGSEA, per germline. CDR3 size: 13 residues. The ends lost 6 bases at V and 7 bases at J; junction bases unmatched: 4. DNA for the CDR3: TGCAGCGTCCGGACAGGGGCGAATTCACCCCTCCACTTT. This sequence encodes CSVRTGANSPLHF.

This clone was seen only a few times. The chain's CDR3 is CASSLGGGNTIYF. The CDR3 DNA follows: TGTGCCAGCAGCTTAGGAGGAGGAAACACCATATATTTT. The chain recombines TRBV7-2 with TRBJ1-3, with D unresolved. This CDR3 region has 13 residues. Trimming removed 1 base from V and 4 bases from J, with 5 bases in between. Looked up from germline, CDR1 is SGHTA and CDR2 is FQGNSA.

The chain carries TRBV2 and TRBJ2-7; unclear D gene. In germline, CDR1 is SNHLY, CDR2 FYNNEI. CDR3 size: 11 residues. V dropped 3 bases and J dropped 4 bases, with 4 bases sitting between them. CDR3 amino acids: CASSDRYEQYF. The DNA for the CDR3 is TGTGCCAGCAGTGATCGGTACGAGCAGTACTTC.

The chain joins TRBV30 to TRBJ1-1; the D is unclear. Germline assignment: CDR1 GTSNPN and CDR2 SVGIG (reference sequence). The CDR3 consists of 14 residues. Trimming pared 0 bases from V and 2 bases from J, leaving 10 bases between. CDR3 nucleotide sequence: TGTGCCTGGAGTGTAGGACTCTTAAACACTGAAGCTTTCTTT. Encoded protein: CAWSVGLLNTEAFF.

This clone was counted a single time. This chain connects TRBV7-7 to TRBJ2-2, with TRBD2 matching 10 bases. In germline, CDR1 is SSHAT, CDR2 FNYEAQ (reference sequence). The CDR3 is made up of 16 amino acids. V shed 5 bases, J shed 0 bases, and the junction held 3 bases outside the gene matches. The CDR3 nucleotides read TGTGCCAGCAGCCTCACTAGCGGGACGAACACCGGGGAGCTGTTTTTT. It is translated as CASSLTSGTNTGELFF.

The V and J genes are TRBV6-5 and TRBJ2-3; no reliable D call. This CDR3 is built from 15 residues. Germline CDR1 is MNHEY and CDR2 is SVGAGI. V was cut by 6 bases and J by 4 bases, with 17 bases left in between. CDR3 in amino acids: CASSPTGTFPDTQYF. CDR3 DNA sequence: TGTGCCAGCAGCCCAACGGGTACGTTTCCAGATACGCAGTATTTT.

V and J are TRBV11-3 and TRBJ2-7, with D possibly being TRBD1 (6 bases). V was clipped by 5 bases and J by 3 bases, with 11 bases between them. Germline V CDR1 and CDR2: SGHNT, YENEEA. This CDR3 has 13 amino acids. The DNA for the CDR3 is TGTGCCAGCAGCCCAGGGGCTCTCTACGAGCAGTACTTC. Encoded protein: CASSPGALYEQYF.

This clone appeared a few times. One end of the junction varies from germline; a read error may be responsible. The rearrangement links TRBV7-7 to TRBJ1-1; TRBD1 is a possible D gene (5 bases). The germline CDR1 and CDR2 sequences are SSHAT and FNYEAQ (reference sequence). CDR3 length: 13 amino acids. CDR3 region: CASSLQRGTEAFF. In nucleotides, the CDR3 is TGTGCTAGCAGCTTACAAAGGGGCACTGAAGCTTTCTTT.

The DNA for the CDR3 is TGTGCCTGGGGCGCCGGGACAGCCTATGGCTACACCTTC. Residues: CAWGAGTAYGYTF. The chain recombines TRBV30 with TRBJ1-2; 7 nucleotides match TRBD1. Trimming at V came to 5 bases and at J to 4 bases, leaving 7 bases not matched to a gene. The CDR3 is made up of 13 amino acids. CDR1 and CDR2 (germline): GTSNPN, SVGIG (reference sequence).

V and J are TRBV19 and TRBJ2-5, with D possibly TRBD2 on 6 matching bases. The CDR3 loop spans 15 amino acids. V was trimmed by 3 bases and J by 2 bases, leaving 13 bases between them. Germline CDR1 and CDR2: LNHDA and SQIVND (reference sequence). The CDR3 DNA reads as TGTGCCAGTAGTATCTCCGGGACTGATCAAGAGACCCAGTACTTC. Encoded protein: CASSISGTDQETQYF.

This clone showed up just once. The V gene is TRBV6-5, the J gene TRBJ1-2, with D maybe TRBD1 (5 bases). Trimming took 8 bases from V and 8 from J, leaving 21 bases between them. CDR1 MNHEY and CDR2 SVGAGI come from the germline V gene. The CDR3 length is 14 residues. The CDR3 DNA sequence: TGTGCCAGCTGTCCATACCCCTCCAGGGCCGGCTACACCTTC. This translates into CASCPYPSRAGYTF.

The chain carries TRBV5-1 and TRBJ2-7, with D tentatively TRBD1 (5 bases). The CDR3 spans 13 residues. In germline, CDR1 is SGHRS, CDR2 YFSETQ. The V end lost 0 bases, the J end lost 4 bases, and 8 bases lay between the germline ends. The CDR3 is CASSLVQGYEQYF. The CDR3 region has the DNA TGCGCCAGCAGCTTGGTCCAGGGTTACGAGCAGTACTTC. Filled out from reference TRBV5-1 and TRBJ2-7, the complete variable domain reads KAGVTQTPRYLIKTRGQQVTLSCSPISGHRSVSWYQQTPGQGLQFLFEYFSETQRNKGNFPGRFSGRQFSNSRSEMNVSTLELGDSALYLCASSLVQGYEQYFGPGTRLTVT.

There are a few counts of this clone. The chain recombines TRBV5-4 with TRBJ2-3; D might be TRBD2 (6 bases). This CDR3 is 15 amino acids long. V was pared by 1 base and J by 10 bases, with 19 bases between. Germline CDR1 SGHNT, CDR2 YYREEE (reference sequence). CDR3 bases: TGTGCCAGCAGCTTGAGTGGGACTCGTTTACAGCCGCAGTATTTT. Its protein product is CASSLSGTRLQPQYF. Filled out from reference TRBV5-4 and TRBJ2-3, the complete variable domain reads ETGVTQSPTHLIKTRGQQVTLRCSSQSGHNTVSWYQQALGQGPQFIFQYYREEENGRGNFPPRFSGLQFPNYSSELNVNALELDDSALYLCASSLSGTRLQPQYFGPGTRLTVL.

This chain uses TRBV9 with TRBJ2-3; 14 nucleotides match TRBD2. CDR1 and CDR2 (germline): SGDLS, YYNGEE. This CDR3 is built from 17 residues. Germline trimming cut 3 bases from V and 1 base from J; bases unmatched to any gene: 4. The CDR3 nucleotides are TGTGCCAGCAGCGCCACGGGACTAGCGGGAGGCACAGATACGCAGTATTTT. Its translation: CASSATGLAGGTDTQYF.

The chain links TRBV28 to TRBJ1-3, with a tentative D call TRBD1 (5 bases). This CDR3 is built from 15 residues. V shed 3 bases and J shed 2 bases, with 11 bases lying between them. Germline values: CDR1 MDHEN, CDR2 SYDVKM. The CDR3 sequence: CASSLAGWAGNTIYF. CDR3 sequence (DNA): TGTGCCAGCAGTTTGGCAGGGTGGGCTGGAAACACCATATATTTT.

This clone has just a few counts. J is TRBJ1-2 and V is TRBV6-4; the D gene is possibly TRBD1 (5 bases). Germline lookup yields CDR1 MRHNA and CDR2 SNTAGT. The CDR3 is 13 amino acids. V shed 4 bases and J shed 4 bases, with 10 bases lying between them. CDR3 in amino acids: CASSGGPTYGYTF. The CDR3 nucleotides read TGTGCCAGCAGTGGGGGACCGACCTATGGCTACACCTTC.

This chain's CDR3 is CASSLITPGQGNQPQHF. The CDR3 DNA sequence: TGTGCCAGCAGTTTAATAACCCCGGGACAGGGGAATCAGCCCCAGCATTTT. The rearrangement joins TRBV28 to TRBJ1-5; 10 nucleotides line up with TRBD1. The germline V gene has CDR1 MDHEN and CDR2 SYDVKM. This CDR3 contains 17 residues. V trimming: 2 bases; J trimming: 4 bases; junction bases outside the gene matches: 8.

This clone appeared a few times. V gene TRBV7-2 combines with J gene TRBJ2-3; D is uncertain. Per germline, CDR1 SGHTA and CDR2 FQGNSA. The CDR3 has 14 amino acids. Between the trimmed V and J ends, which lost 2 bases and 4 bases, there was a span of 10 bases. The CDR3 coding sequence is TGTGCCAGCAGCTTATTAGATTTGTCAGATACGCAGTATTTT. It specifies CASSLLDLSDTQYF. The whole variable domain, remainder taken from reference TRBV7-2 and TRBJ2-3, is GAGVSQSPSNKVTEKGKDVELRCDPISGHTALYWYRQSLGQGLEFLIYFQGNSAPDKSGLPSDRFSAERTGGSVSTLTIQRTQQEDSAVYLCASSLLDLSDTQYFGPGTRLTVL.

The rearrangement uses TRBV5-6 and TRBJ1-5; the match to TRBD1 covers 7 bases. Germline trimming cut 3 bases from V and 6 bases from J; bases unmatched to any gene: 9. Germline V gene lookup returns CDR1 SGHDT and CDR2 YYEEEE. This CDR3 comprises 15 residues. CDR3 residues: CASSSTGFDGQPQHF. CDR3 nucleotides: TGTGCCAGCAGCTCGACAGGGTTCGACGGTCAGCCCCAGCATTTT.

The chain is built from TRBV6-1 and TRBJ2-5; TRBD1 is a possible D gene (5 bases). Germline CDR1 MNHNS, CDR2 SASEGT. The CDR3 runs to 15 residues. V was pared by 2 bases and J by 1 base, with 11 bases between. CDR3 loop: CASSENQGFQETQYF. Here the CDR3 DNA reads TGTGCCAGCAGTGAAAACCAGGGCTTCCAAGAGACCCAGTACTTC.